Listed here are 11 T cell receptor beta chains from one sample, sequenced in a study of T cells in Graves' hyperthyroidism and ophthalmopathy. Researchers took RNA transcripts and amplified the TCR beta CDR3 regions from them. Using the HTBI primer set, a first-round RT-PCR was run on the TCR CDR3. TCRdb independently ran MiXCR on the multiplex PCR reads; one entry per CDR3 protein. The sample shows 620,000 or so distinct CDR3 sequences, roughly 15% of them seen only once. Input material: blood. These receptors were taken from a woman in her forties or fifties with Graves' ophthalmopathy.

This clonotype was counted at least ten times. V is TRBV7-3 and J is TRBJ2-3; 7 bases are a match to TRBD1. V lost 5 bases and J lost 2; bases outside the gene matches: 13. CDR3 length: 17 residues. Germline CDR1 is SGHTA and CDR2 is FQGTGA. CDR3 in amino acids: CASSQDVWDRLTDTQYF. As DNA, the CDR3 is TGTGCCAGCAGCCAAGATGTCTGGGACAGACTCACAGATACGCAGTATTTT.

For the CDR3, the DNA is TGTGCCAGTAGAAATTTGCGGGAGGCGTTGGCAGATACGCAGTATTTT. Translated: CASRNLREALADTQYF. The V gene is TRBV19, the J gene TRBJ2-3, with 8 bases lining up with TRBD2. This CDR3 region has 16 residues. Germline V gene sequence: CDR1 LNHDA, CDR2 SQIVND (reference sequence). The trim removed 6 bases at V and 4 bases at J, leaving 12 bases unmatched. Drawing the rest from reference TRBV19 and TRBJ2-3, the complete variable domain is DGGITQSPKYLFRKEGQNVTLSCEQNLNHDAMYWYRQDPGQGLRLIYYSQIVNDFQKGDIAEGYSVSREKKESFPLTVTSAQKNPTAFYLCASRNLREALADTQYFGPGTRLTVL.

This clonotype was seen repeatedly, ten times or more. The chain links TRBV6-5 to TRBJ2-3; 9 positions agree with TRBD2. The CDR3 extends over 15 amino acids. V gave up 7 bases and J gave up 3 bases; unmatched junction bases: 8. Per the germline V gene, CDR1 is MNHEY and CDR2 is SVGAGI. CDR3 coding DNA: TGTGCCAGCATTGATCTGGCGGGAGGGACAGATACGCAGTATTTT. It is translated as CASIDLAGGTDTQYF.

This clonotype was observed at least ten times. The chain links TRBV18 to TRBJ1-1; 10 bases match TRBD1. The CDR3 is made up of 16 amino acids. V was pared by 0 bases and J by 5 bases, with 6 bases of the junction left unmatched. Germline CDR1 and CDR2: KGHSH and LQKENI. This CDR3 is CASSPPGTGVGTEAFF. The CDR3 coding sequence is TGTGCCAGCTCACCACCCGGGACAGGGGTTGGTACTGAAGCTTTCTTT.

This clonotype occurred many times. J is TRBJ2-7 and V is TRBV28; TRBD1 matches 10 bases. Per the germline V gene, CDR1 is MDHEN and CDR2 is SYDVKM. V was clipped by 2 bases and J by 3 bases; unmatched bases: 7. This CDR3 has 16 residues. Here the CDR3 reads CASSLDLGTGDYEQYF. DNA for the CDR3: TGTGCCAGCAGTTTAGACCTTGGGACAGGGGACTACGAGCAGTACTTC.

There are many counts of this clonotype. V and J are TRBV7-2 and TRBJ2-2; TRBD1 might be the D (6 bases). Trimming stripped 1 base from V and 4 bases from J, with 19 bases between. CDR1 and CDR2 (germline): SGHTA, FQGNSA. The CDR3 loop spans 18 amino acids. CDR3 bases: TGTGCCAGCAGCTTAGGTTTATTGAGGGGGTCGGGCACCGGGGAGCTGTTTTTT. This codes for CASSLGLLRGSGTGELFF.

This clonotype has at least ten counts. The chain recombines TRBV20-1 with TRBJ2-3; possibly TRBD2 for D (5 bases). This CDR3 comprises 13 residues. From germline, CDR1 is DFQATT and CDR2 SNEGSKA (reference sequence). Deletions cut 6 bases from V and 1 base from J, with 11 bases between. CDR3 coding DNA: TGCAGTGCAACATACGGGGGCACAGATACGCAGTATTTT. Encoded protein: CSATYGGTDTQYF.

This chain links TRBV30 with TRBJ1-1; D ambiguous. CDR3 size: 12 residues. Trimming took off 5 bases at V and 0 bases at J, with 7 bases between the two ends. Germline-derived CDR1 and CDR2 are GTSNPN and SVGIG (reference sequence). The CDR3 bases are TGTGCCTGGGGCCCGTTGAACACTGAAGCTTTCTTT. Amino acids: CAWGPLNTEAFF.

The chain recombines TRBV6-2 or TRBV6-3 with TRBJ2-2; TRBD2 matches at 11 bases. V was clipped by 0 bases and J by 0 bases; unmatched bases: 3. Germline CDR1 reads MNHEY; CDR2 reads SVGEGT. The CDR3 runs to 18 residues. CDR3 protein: CASSYSTSGTANTGELFF. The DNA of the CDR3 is TGTGCCAGCAGTTACTCGACTAGCGGGACCGCGAACACCGGGGAGCTGTTTTTT.

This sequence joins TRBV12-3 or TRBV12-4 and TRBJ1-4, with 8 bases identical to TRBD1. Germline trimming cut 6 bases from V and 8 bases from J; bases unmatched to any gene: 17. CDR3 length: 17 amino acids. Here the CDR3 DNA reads TGTGCCAGCAGCCAAAGGTTATTTGGACAGGGAAGGGAAAAACTGTTTTTT. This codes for CASSQRLFGQGREKLFF.

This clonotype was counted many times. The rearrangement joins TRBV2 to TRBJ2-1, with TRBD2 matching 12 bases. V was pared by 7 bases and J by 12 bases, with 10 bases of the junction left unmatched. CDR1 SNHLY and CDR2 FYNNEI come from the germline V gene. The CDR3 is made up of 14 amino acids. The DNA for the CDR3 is TGTGCCAGCACGTGGACTAGCGGGGACGCAGGGCAGTTCTTC. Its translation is CASTWTSGDAGQFF.